This T cell receptor (beta chain) was identified in a study of T cell repertoires in cytomegalovirus infection. One entry per CDR3 protein, called by TCRdb with MiXCR from the reads. Of some 200,000 distinct CDR3 sequences in the sample, roughly 19% were seen once. V lost 5 bases and J lost 3, with 13 bases in between. The length of the CDR3 is 14 residues. Germline CDR1 reads SNHLY; CDR2 reads FYNNEI. The sequence was obtained from a human donor in good health (CMV status not recorded). Some clones in this sample may be carry-over from other donors' samples. The chain links TRBV2 to TRBJ2-5; D possibly matches TRBD1 or TRBD2 (6 bases each). Source material: PBMCs. The chain's CDR3 is CASSLPGGKETQYF. CDR3 bases: TGTGCCAGCAGTCTACCCGGGGGCAAAGAGACCCAGTACTTC.